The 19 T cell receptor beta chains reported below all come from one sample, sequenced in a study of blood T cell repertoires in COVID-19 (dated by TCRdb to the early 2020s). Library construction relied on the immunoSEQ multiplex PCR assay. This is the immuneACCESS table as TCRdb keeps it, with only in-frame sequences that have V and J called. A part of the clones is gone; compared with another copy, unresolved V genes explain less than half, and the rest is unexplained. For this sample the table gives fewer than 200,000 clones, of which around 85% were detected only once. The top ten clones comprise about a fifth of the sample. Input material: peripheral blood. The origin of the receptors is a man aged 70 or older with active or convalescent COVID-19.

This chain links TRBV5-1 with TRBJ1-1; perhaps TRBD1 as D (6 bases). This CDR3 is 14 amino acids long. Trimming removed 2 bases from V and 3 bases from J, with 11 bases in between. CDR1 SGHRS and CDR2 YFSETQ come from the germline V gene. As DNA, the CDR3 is TGCGCCAGCAGCTTACAGGGCAGCTACACTGAAGCTTTCTTT. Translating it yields CASSLQGSYTEAFF.

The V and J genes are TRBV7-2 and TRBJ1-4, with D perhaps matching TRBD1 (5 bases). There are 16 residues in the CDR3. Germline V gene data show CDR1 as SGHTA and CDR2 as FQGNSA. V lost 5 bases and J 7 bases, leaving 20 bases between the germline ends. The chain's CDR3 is CASSPTLSRAAEKLFF. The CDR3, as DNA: TGTGCCAGCAGCCCTACGTTAAGCAGGGCTGCTGAAAAACTGTTTTTT.

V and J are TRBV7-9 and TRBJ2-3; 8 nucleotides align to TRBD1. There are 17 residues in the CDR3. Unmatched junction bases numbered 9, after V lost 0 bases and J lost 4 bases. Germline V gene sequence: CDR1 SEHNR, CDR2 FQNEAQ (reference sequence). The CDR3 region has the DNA TGTGCCAGCAGCTTAGCAAGGGGGCAGGGGGCGGCAGATACGCAGTATTTT. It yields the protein CASSLARGQGAADTQYF.

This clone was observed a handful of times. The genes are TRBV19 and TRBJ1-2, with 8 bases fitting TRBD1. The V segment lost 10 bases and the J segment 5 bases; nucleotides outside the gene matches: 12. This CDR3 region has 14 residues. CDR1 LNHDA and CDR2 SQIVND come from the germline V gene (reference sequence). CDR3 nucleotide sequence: TGTGCCACCTGGACAGGGTACTTCGGTTATGGCTACACCTTC. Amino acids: CATWTGYFGYGYTF.

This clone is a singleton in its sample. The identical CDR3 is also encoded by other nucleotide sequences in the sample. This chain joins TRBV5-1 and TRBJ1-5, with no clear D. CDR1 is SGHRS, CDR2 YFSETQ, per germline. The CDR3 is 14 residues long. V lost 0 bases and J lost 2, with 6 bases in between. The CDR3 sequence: CASSLAGGNQPQHF. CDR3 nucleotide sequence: TGCGCCAGCAGCTTGGCGGGAGGCAATCAGCCCCAGCATTTT.

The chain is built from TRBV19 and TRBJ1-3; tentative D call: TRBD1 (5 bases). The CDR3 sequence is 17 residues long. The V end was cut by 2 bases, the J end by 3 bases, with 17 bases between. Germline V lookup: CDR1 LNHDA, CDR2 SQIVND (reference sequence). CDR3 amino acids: CASSIMKGRSVGNTIYF. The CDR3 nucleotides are TGTGCCAGTAGTATAATGAAGGGGCGATCGGTTGGAAACACCATATATTTT.

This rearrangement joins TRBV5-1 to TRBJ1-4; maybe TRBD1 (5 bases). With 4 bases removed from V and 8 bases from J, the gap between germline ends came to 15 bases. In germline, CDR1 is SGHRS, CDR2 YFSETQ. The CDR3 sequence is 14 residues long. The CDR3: CASSPFWGEEKLFF. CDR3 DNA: TGCGCCAGCAGCCCCTTCTGGGGGGAAGAAAAACTGTTTTTT.

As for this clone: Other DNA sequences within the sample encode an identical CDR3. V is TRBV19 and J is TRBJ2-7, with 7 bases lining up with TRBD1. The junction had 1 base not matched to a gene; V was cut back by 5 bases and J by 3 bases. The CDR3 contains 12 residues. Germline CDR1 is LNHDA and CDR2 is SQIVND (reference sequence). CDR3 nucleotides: TGTGCCAGTAGTTACAGGGGCTACGAGCAGTACTTC. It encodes CASSYRGYEQYF.

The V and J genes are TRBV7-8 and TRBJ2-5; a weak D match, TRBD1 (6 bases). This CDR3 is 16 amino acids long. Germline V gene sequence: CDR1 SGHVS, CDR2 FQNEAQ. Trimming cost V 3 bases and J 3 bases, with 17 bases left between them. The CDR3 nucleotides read TGTGCCAGCAGCTTTGGGGGCAGGGCCGTAAAAGAGACCCAGTACTTC. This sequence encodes CASSFGGRAVKETQYF.

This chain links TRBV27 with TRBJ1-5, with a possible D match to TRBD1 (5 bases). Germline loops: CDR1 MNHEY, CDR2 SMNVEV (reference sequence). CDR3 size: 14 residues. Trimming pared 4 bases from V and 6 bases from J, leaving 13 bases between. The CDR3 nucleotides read TGTGCCAGCAGTTCCCTCGTCGGGGGTCAGCCCCAGCATTTT. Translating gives CASSSLVGGQPQHF.

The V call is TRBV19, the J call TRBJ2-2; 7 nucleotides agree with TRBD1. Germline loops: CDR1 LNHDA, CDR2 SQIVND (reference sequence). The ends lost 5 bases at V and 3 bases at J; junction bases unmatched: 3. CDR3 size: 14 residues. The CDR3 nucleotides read TGTGCCAGTAGTTCTCAGGGGGACACCGGGGAGCTGTTTTTT. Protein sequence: CASSSQGDTGELFF.

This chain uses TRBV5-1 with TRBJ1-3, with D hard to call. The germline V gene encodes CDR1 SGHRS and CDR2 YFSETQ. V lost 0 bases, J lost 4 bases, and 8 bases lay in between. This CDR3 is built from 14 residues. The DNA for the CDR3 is TGCGCCAGCAGCTTGGATATTGGCGGAAACACCATATATTTT. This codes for CASSLDIGGNTIYF.

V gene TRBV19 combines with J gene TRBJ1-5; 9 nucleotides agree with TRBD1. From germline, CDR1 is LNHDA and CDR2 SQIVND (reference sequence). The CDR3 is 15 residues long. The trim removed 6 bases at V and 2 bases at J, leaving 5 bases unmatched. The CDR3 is CASRRTGEGNQPQHF. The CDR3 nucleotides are TGTGCCAGTAGAAGGACAGGGGAGGGCAATCAGCCCCAGCATTTT.

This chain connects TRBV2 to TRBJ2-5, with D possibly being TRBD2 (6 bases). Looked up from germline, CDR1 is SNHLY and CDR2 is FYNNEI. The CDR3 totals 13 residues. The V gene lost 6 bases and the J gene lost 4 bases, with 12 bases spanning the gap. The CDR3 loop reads CASRKTSGETQYF. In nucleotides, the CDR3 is TGTGCCAGCAGAAAGACTAGTGGAGAGACCCAGTACTTC.

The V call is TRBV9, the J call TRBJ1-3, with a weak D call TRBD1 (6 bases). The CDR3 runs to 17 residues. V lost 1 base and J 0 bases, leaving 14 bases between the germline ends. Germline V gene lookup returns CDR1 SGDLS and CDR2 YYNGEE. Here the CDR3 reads CASSVLDSVSSGNTIYF. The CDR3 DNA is TGTGCCAGCAGCGTACTGGACAGCGTAAGCTCTGGAAACACCATATATTTT.

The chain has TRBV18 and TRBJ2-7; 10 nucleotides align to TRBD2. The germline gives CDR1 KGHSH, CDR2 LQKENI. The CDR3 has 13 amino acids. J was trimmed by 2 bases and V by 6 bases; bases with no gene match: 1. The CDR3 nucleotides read TGTGCCAGCTCGCTAGCGGGAGCCTACGAGCAGTACTTC. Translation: CASSLAGAYEQYF. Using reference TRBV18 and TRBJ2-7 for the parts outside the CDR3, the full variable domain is NAGVMQNPRHLVRRRGQEARLRCSPMKGHSHVYWYRQLPEEGLKFMVYLQKENIIDESGMPKERFSAEFPKEGPSILRIQQVVRGDSAAYFCASSLAGAYEQYFGPGTRLTVT.

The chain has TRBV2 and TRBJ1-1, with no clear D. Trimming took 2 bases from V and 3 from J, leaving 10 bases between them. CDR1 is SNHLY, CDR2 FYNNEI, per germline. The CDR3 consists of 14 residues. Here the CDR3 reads CASSEFAGDTEAFF. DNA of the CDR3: TGTGCCAGCAGTGAATTCGCCGGGGACACTGAAGCTTTCTTT.

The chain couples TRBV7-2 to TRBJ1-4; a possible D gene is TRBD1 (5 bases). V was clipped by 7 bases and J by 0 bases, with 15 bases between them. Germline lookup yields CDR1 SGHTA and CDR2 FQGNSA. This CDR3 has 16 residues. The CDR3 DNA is TGTGCCAGCACATTTATGGGGGGTGCAACTAATGAAAAACTGTTTTTT. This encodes CASTFMGGATNEKLFF.

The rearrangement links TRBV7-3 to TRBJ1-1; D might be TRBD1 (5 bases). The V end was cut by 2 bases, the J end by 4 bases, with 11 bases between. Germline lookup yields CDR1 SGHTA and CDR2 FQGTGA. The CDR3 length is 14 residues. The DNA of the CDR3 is TGTGCCAGCAGCTTATTGGTGGGGCTCACTGAAGCTTTCTTT. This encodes CASSLLVGLTEAFF. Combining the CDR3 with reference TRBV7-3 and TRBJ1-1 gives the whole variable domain GAGVSQTPSNKVTEKGKYVELRCDPISGHTALYWYRQSLGQGPEFLIYFQGTGAADDSGLPNDRFFAVRPEGSVSTLKIQRTERGDSAVYLCASSLLVGLTEAFFGQGTRLTVV.